This TCR beta chain was captured in a study of OX40 agonist ivuxolimab in advanced cancers. The germline gives CDR1 MDHEN, CDR2 SYDVKM. The CDR3 has 15 residues. V was pared by 5 bases and J by 4 bases, with 9 bases of the junction left unmatched. Data came from immunoSEQ multiplex PCR; TCRdb stores just in-frame clones and leaves some out. Of 22,000 or so clones listed, approximately 80% are singletons. J is TRBJ1-1 and V is TRBV28; TRBD1 aligns across 8 bases. Sequencing was performed on CD4+ or CD8+ T cells sorted from blood, taken in a trial of the OX40 agonist ivuxolimab. This clonotype was sampled from an adult with an advanced solid tumor such as melanoma, head and neck, liver or kidney cancer. CDR3 in amino acids: CASSRNRGEGTEAFF. The CDR3 DNA reads TGTGCCAGCAGTAGAAACAGGGGGGAAGGCACTGAAGCTTTCTTT.